These 26 T cell receptor beta chains were all obtained from the same sample, sequenced in a study of shared clonotypes between healthy human individuals. Sequencing used immunoSEQ multiplex PCR; TCRdb keeps in-frame clones, though not all of them. The sample shows about 960,000 clones, over 75% of them seen only once. Material: memory CD4+ T cells sorted from blood. Subset meaning: CD45RA-negative fraction. Source of these receptors: a man aged 18 to 35 in good health.

This rearrangement joins TRBV6-6 to TRBJ2-5; 7 nucleotides match TRBD2. Germline CDR1 reads MNHNY; CDR2 reads SVGAGI (reference sequence). CDR3 length: 14 residues. V shed 4 bases, J shed 4 bases, and the junction held 6 bases outside the gene matches. The CDR3 DNA follows: TGTGCCAGCAGTTCTCGACTAGCCGGAGAGACCCAGTACTTC. It specifies CASSSRLAGETQYF.

The chain carries TRBV19 and TRBJ2-7; 7 nucleotides match TRBD1. The CDR3 is 16 residues long. Germline trimming cut 5 bases from V and 0 bases from J; bases unmatched to any gene: 10. CDR1 is LNHDA, CDR2 SQIVND, per germline (reference sequence). The CDR3 DNA follows: TGTGCCAGTAGTCCCCCAGGACAGGTTAGCTCCTACGAGCAGTACTTC. Translation gives CASSPPGQVSSYEQYF. Supplemented by reference TRBV19 and TRBJ2-7, the full variable domain reads DGGITQSPKYLFRKEGQNVTLSCEQNLNHDAMYWYRQDPGQGLRLIYYSQIVNDFQKGDIAEGYSVSREKKESFPLTVTSAQKNPTAFYLCASSPPGQVSSYEQYFGPGTRLTVT.

A single count supports this clone. The V gene is TRBV29-1, the J gene TRBJ2-1; 16 positions agree with TRBD2. With 5 bases clipped from V and 15 bases from J, the junction kept 13 bases outside the gene matches. Germline-derived CDR1 and CDR2 are SQVTM and ANQGSEA. The CDR3 totals 15 residues. DNA for the CDR3: TGCAGCGTTCCCATCTTACCGGGACTAGCGGGAGGGCCGTTCTTC. Translation: CSVPILPGLAGGPFF.

The CDR3 DNA sequence: TGTGCCAGCAGTTTCGCGGGGGCCTCCTACGAGCAGTACTTC. Encoded protein: CASSFAGASYEQYF. This rearrangement joins TRBV27 to TRBJ2-7; D is perhaps TRBD2 (7 bases). Trimming cost V 3 bases and J 0 bases, with 9 bases left between them. Germline values: CDR1 MNHEY, CDR2 SMNVEV (reference sequence). The CDR3 spans 14 residues.

The chain joins TRBV7-2 to TRBJ2-7; unclear D gene. The germline V gene encodes CDR1 SGHTA and CDR2 FQGNSA. The CDR3 spans 15 residues. V gave up 0 bases and J gave up 4 bases, with 13 bases separating them. CDR3 DNA sequence: TGTGCCAGCAGCTTAGCGCAACCCCCACCGTACGAGCAGTACTTC. This sequence encodes CASSLAQPPPYEQYF. The full variable domain, in which reference TRBV7-2 and TRBJ2-7 provide the parts outside the CDR3, is GAGVSQSPSNKVTEKGKDVELRCDPISGHTALYWYRQSLGQGLEFLIYFQGNSAPDKSGLPSDRFSAERTGGSVSTLTIQRTQQEDSAVYLCASSLAQPPPYEQYFGPGTRLTVT.

A few counts support this clone. V gene TRBV7-2 combines with J gene TRBJ1-5, with 9 bases that match TRBD1. The germline V gene has CDR1 SGHTA and CDR2 FQGNSA. The CDR3 has 13 amino acids. V lost 5 bases and J lost 7; bases outside the gene matches: 3. The CDR3 region is CASSLGQGQPQHF. The CDR3 bases are TGTGCCAGCAGCCTCGGACAGGGGCAGCCCCAGCATTTT.

The gene calls are TRBV28 and TRBJ2-3, with D perhaps matching TRBD1 (5 bases). The germline V gene encodes CDR1 MDHEN and CDR2 SYDVKM. Between the trimmed V and J ends, which lost 6 bases and 2 bases, there was a span of 15 bases. This CDR3 has 15 amino acids. CDR3 residues: CASRNYPRVTDTQYF. The DNA of the CDR3 is TGTGCCAGCAGAAACTACCCCAGGGTCACAGATACGCAGTATTTT.

The J gene is TRBJ2-7, the V gene TRBV27; D perhaps matches TRBD1 (6 bases). The V gene lost 5 bases and the J gene lost 0 bases, with 17 bases spanning the gap. Germline V gene lookup returns CDR1 MNHEY and CDR2 SMNVEV (reference sequence). The CDR3 is 16 residues long. The CDR3 sequence is CASSLKPRTASYEQYF. The CDR3, as DNA: TGTGCCAGCAGTCTTAAACCCCGGACAGCCTCCTACGAGCAGTACTTC.

The chain carries TRBV29-1 and TRBJ1-2; maybe TRBD1 (6 bases). The germline gives CDR1 SQVTM, CDR2 ANQGSEA. The CDR3 is 14 residues long. Trimming cost V 6 bases and J 5 bases, with 19 bases left between them. As DNA, the CDR3 is TGCAGCGTCGCGCCAGGACAGACTAGATATGGCTACACCTTC. The encoded protein is CSVAPGQTRYGYTF.

CDR3 coding DNA: TGTGCCAGCTCAAGACAGGGGAAGGGGACCCAGTACTTC. It yields the protein CASSRQGKGTQYF. This chain links TRBV18 with TRBJ2-5; TRBD1 matches at 8 bases. CDR3 size: 13 residues. Germline CDR1 and CDR2: KGHSH and LQKENI. With V trimmed by 5 bases and J by 7 bases, 6 bases remained unmatched. The full variable domain, with the rest looked up from reference TRBV18 and TRBJ2-5, is NAGVMQNPRHLVRRRGQEARLRCSPMKGHSHVYWYRQLPEEGLKFMVYLQKENIIDESGMPKERFSAEFPKEGPSILRIQQVVRGDSAAYFCASSRQGKGTQYFGPGTRLLVL.

The chain couples TRBV30 to TRBJ1-2; the match to TRBD1 covers 10 bases. V trimming: 7 bases; J trimming: 4 bases; junction bases outside the gene matches: 12. This CDR3 region has 15 residues. Germline V CDR1 and CDR2: GTSNPN, SVGIG (reference sequence). The DNA of the CDR3 is TGTGCCTTGACAGGGGGCGCGAATCGGCCCTATGGCTACACCTTC. Its translation is CALTGGANRPYGYTF. The variable domain in full, completed from reference TRBV30 and TRBJ1-2, reads SQTIHQWPATLVQPVGSPLSLECTVEGTSNPNLYWYRQAAGRGLQLLFYSVGIGQISSEVPQNLSASRPQDRQFILSSKKLLLSDSGFYLCALTGGANRPYGYTFGSGTRLTVV.

This clone was seen just once. This chain uses TRBV30 with TRBJ2-4, with D possibly TRBD1 on 6 matching bases. The CDR3 loop spans 13 amino acids. V was shortened by 6 bases and J by 1 base, with 10 bases between the two germline ends. In germline, CDR1 is GTSNPN, CDR2 SVGIG (reference sequence). CDR3 nucleotides: TGTGCCTGCACAGGGTATGCCAAAAACATTCAGTACTTC. As protein: CACTGYAKNIQYF.

CDR3 bases: TGTGCCATCAGTGATTCTAGCACAGATACGCAGTATTTT. Translation: CAISDSSTDTQYF. V is TRBV10-3 and J is TRBJ2-3; D is undetermined. Germline-derived CDR1 and CDR2 are ENHRY and SYGVKD. V was pared by 3 bases and J by 0 bases, with 4 bases between. The CDR3 spans 13 residues.

This rearrangement joins TRBV4-1 to TRBJ2-3, with 10 bases aligning to TRBD2. CDR1 and CDR2 from the germline V gene are MGHRA and YSYEKL. The CDR3 covers 17 residues. Trimming removed 4 bases from V and 3 bases from J; junction bases left unmatched: 10. The CDR3 nucleotides read TGCGCCAGCAGCCGCAGCGGGGGGGCGGGTTGGACAGATACGCAGTATTTT. The encoded protein is CASSRSGGAGWTDTQYF.

The rearrangement joins TRBV5-1 to TRBJ2-2; 8 bases are shared with TRBD1. The germline V gene encodes CDR1 SGHRS and CDR2 YFSETQ. CDR3 length equals 16 residues. The ends lost 3 bases at V and 3 bases at J; junction bases unmatched: 7. CDR3 sequence (DNA): TGCGCCAGCAGCTCCGGACAGGGAATACACACCGGGGAGCTGTTTTTT. Translating it yields CASSSGQGIHTGELFF.

This clone was found once. The CDR3 region is CASRTGGRYGYTF. CDR3 nucleotides: TGTGCCAGCCGAACAGGGGGCCGGTATGGCTACACCTTC. The chain employs TRBV11-2 and TRBJ1-2; TRBD1 matches at 9 bases. The V segment lost 8 bases and the J segment 5 bases; nucleotides outside the gene matches: 6. Germline V gene lookup returns CDR1 SGHAT and CDR2 FQNNGV. The CDR3 length is 13 residues.

This chain links TRBV10-2 with TRBJ2-3; TRBD2 might be the D (6 bases). The V gene's germline CDR1 is WSHSY and CDR2 SAAADI. The CDR3 runs 15 residues. The ends were cut back, 2 bases at V and 1 base at J, with 10 bases in the middle. The CDR3 reads CASSEIERGTDTQYF. The CDR3 bases are TGCGCCAGCAGTGAGATTGAGCGGGGCACAGATACGCAGTATTTT.

Concerning this clone: This specimen includes other DNA sequences encoding the same CDR3. As DNA, the CDR3 is TGTGCCAGCTCACCCTCTGTTACTGGAAACACCATATATTTT. Amino acids: CASSPSVTGNTIYF. The chain joins TRBV18 to TRBJ1-3; D unresolved. V lost 3 bases and J 2 bases, leaving 8 bases between the germline ends. The CDR3 extends over 14 amino acids. Per the germline V gene, CDR1 is KGHSH and CDR2 is LQKENI.

A few counts support this clone. The V and J genes are TRBV19 and TRBJ2-7; either TRBD1 or TRBD2 may supply D (5 bases each). Per the germline V gene, CDR1 is LNHDA and CDR2 is SQIVND (reference sequence). There are 15 residues in the CDR3. V gave up 5 bases and J gave up 0 bases, with 14 bases separating them. CDR3 coding DNA: TGTGCCAGTAGTCCCGGACCCGGGACCTCCTACGAGCAGTACTTC. It encodes CASSPGPGTSYEQYF.

This chain connects TRBV28 to TRBJ2-2, with D possibly matching TRBD2 (6 bases). The germline CDR1 and CDR2 sequences are MDHEN and SYDVKM. V shed 6 bases and J shed 2 bases, with 13 bases lying between them. The CDR3 contains 15 residues. This CDR3 reads CASRLGGINTGELFF. In DNA form, the CDR3 reads TGTGCCAGCAGATTGGGGGGAATAAACACCGGGGAGCTGTTTTTT.

This clone was observed a few times. The CDR3 loop is CASRDRTDTQYF. CDR3 sequence (DNA): TGTGCCAGCCGGGACAGAACAGATACGCAGTATTTT. This chain joins TRBV6-5 and TRBJ2-3; 7 bases map to TRBD1. CDR1 is MNHEY, CDR2 SVGAGI, per germline. The CDR3 contains 12 residues. Unmatched junction bases numbered 2, after V lost 8 bases and J lost 3 bases.

This chain uses TRBV7-9 with TRBJ2-1; TRBD2 is a possible D gene (6 bases). The CDR3 loop spans 16 amino acids. The germline V gene encodes CDR1 SEHNR and CDR2 FQNEAQ (reference sequence). Trimming took 5 bases from V and 2 from J, leaving 16 bases between them. CDR3 protein: CASSHTRVAAYNEQFF. The CDR3 nucleotides are TGTGCCAGCAGCCACACTCGGGTAGCGGCCTACAATGAGCAGTTCTTC.

In its sample, this clone was seen a few times. CDR3 residues: CASRDGHGVYEQYF. CDR3 sequence (DNA): TGTGCCAGCAGGGATGGACACGGAGTCTACGAGCAGTACTTC. The chain employs TRBV19 and TRBJ2-7, with a possible D match to TRBD1 (5 bases). Trimming took 9 bases from V and 3 from J, leaving 18 bases between them. Germline lookup yields CDR1 LNHDA and CDR2 SQIVND (reference sequence). The CDR3 is 14 amino acids.

The V and J genes are TRBV30 and TRBJ1-1; 10 positions agree with TRBD1. CDR1 GTSNPN and CDR2 SVGIG come from the germline V gene (reference sequence). This CDR3 is 12 amino acids long. V lost 7 bases, J lost 5 bases, and 4 bases stayed unmatched. CDR3 sequence (DNA): TGTGCCTTCGACAGGGGGCAAACTGAAGCTTTCTTT. Translation gives CAFDRGQTEAFF.

J is TRBJ2-2 and V is TRBV5-6; 11 bases map to TRBD1. J gave up 6 bases and V 2 bases, and 3 bases lay outside the gene matches. The CDR3 sequence is 15 residues long. Germline CDR1 reads SGHDT; CDR2 reads YYEEEE. The CDR3, as DNA: TGTGCCAGCAGCTTCCGGGACAGGGGGTCCGGGGAGCTGTTTTTT. Encoded protein: CASSFRDRGSGELFF.

CDR3 DNA: TGTGCCAGCTCAACCAATCCCCCGACAGGGGCGGGGGAAAAACTGTTTTTT. Its protein product is CASSTNPPTGAGEKLFF. The rearrangement joins TRBV18 to TRBJ1-4; TRBD1 agrees at 8 bases. The CDR3 runs 17 residues. Trimming removed 5 bases from V and 8 bases from J; junction bases left unmatched: 16. Germline V gene sequence: CDR1 KGHSH, CDR2 LQKENI.